Listed below are T cell receptor beta chains from one sample, sequenced in a study of blood T cell repertoires in COVID-19. Clones were read by immunoSEQ multiplex PCR, and TCRdb kept only the in-frame ones, dropping some. The sample lists 250,000 to 350,000 clones, approximately 88% occurring once. Sample: peripheral blood. Receptor source: a woman in her thirties who had recovered from COVID-19. Each CDR3 is given with its conserved first and last residue. The D gene is left open where the match is weak. Not all rows give a size; the values are once, few, many and, for expanded clones, a class.

v_gene	d_gene	abundance	j_gene	CDR3aa	CDR3nt
TRBV6-6	TRBD1	-	TRBJ1-2	CASRLTGEHYGYTF	TGTGCCAGCAGATTGACAGGGGAGCACTATGGCTACACCTTC
TRBV12-3/TRBV12-4	-	many	TRBJ2-3	CASYPRGTDTQYF	TGTGCCAGCTATCCAAGAGGTACTGATACGCAGTATTTT
TRBV7-2	TRBD1	-	TRBJ2-2	CASSPSGQLRGPYTGELFF	TGTGCCAGCAGCCCCTCGGGGCAGTTGAGGGGGCCTTACACCGGGGAGCTGTTTTTT
TRBV14	-	-	TRBJ1-1	CASSQRNRVLNTEAFF	TGTGCCAGCAGCCAGAGAAACAGGGTGTTGAACACTGAAGCTTTCTTT
TRBV7-2	-	-	TRBJ1-6	CASSLRVRQPNSPLHF	TGTGCCAGCAGCTTACGTGTGAGGCAACCCAATTCACCCCTCCACTTT
TRBV5-1	-	few	TRBJ1-1	CASSLGGDEAFF	TGCGCCAGCAGCTTGGGCGGGGATGAAGCTTTCTTT
TRBV6-5	-	-	TRBJ1-1	CASRPRNTEAFF	TGTGCCAGCAGACCTAGGAACACTGAAGCTTTCTTT
TRBV28	-	-	TRBJ1-1	CASSTHREAFF	TGTGCCAGCAGTACCCACAGGGAAGCTTTCTTT
TRBV15	TRBD1	few	TRBJ1-1	CATSISGTGDKAFF	TGTGCCACCAGCATATCCGGGACAGGGGATAAAGCTTTCTTT
TRBV2	-	-	TRBJ2-3	CASSEAPGDTQYF	TGTGCCAGCAGTGAAGCCCCGGGGGATACGCAGTATTTT
TRBV4-3	-	-	TRBJ2-5	CASSQKAGTYQETQYF	TGCGCCAGCAGCCAGAAGGCCGGGACTTACCAAGAGACCCAGTACTTC
TRBV30	-	once	TRBJ2-2	CAWISGKNTGELFF	TGTGCCTGGATTTCAGGAAAGAACACCGGGGAGCTGTTTTTT
TRBV28	TRBD2	-	TRBJ2-1	CASSFGGSSYNEQFF	TGTGCCAGCAGCTTCGGGGGGAGCTCCTACAATGAGCAGTTCTTC
TRBV5-1	-	-	TRBJ2-7	CASSVTGSSYEQYF	TGCGCCAGCAGTGTCACAGGAAGCTCCTACGAGCAGTACTTC
TRBV7-2	TRBD2	-	TRBJ2-1	CASSLIAGGHNEQFF	TGTGCCAGCAGCTTGATAGCGGGGGGGCACAATGAGCAGTTCTTC
TRBV7-9	TRBD2	-	TRBJ2-7	CASSTRLAGGSYEQYF	TGTGCCAGCAGCACCCGACTAGCGGGGGGCTCCTACGAGCAGTACTTC
TRBV18	TRBD1	-	TRBJ2-7	CASSPDRGAYEQYF	TGTGCCAGCTCCCCAGACAGGGGGGCGTACGAGCAGTACTTC
TRBV2	TRBD1	-	TRBJ1-5	CATGTGRNQPQHF	TGTGCCACCGGGACAGGCCGCAATCAGCCCCAGCATTTT
TRBV6-2/TRBV6-3	TRBD1	-	TRBJ2-7	CASSYAFVTGGIRYEQYF	TGTGCCAGCAGTTACGCCTTTGTGACAGGGGGTATCCGGTACGAGCAGTACTTC
TRBV19	TRBD1	-	TRBJ1-2	CASSKGTGGVGYTF	TGTGCCAGTAGTAAAGGGACAGGGGGAGTTGGCTACACCTTC
TRBV10-3	-	-	TRBJ2-3	CAIGTGGTDTQYF	TGTGCCATCGGGACCGGAGGGACAGATACGCAGTATTTT
TRBV7-3	TRBD1	-	TRBJ1-1	CASSLSGQASRAFF	TGTGCCAGCAGCTTAAGTGGACAGGCCTCCCGAGCTTTCTTT
TRBV6-1	TRBD1	-	TRBJ1-1	CASSETGANTEAFF	TGTGCCAGCAGTGAGACAGGGGCGAACACTGAAGCTTTCTTT
TRBV6-1	-	-	TRBJ2-2	CASSEVDSANTGELFF	TGTGCCAGCAGTGAAGTCGACAGCGCGAACACCGGGGAGCTGTTTTTT
TRBV24-1	TRBD2	-	TRBJ2-2	CATSGRGTGNTGELFF	TGTGCCACCAGTGGGCGGGGGACGGGGAACACCGGGGAGCTGTTTTTT
TRBV27	-	-	TRBJ2-5	CASSLRWLETQYF	TGTGCCAGCAGTTTACGATGGCTGGAGACCCAGTACTTC